The 26 T cell receptor beta chains in this list originate from one sample, sequenced in a study of T-cell reconstitution after alpha-beta-depleted transplantation in children. Library preparation (for TCRbeta) was performed with unique molecular identifiers. TCRdb re-called the PCR reads through MiXCR, storing one row per CDR3 protein. The data show some 550,000 distinct CDR3 sequences, approximately 20% seen once. The sequencing used PBMCs from the stem cell graft donor, collected from the stem cell graft. Receptor source: a human donor who donated a stem cell graft to a child with acute lymphoblastic leukemia.

In this sample, this clonotype turned up a few times. The chain has TRBV4-1 and TRBJ1-5, with 10 bases identical to TRBD1. Germline assignment: CDR1 MGHRA and CDR2 YSYEKL. The CDR3 contains 17 residues. V shed 4 bases and J 2 bases; nucleotides not matched to a gene: 8. The CDR3 nucleotides are TGCGCCAGCAGCCGGATCGGACAGGGGGGACGCAATCAGCCCCAGCATTTT. Translation: CASSRIGQGGRNQPQHF.

J is TRBJ2-3 and V is TRBV5-6, with 12 bases that match TRBD2. Germline loops: CDR1 SGHDT, CDR2 YYEEEE. The CDR3 covers 18 residues. J lost 4 bases, V lost 4 bases, and 13 bases had no gene match. CDR3 sequence: CASSPISTSGSGPDTQYF. The CDR3 nucleotides read TGTGCCAGCAGCCCGATTTCGACTAGCGGGAGTGGGCCAGATACGCAGTATTTT.

The chain links TRBV5-8 to TRBJ2-7, with 8 nucleotides matching TRBD2. J was trimmed by 4 bases and V by 4 bases; bases with no gene match: 7. Germline lookup yields CDR1 SGHTS and CDR2 YDEGEE. The CDR3 consists of 14 residues. The CDR3 bases are TGTGCCAGCAGCACGCGACTAGCGCTTTACGAGCAGTACTTC. Translated: CASSTRLALYEQYF.

This clonotype came up a few times. The chain employs TRBV20-1 and TRBJ2-1; TRBD2 matches 8 bases. Germline lookup yields CDR1 DFQATT and CDR2 SNEGSKA (reference sequence). Trimming took 8 bases from V and 9 from J; bases not matched to a gene: 9. The CDR3 totals 12 residues. The chain's CDR3 is CSLAGGGGEQFF. The CDR3, as DNA: TGCAGTTTGGCGGGAGGAGGGGGTGAGCAGTTCTTC.

The chain carries TRBV5-1 and TRBJ2-1, with 9 bases that match TRBD2. With 0 bases clipped from V and 8 bases from J, the junction kept 6 bases outside the gene matches. The CDR3 is made up of 15 amino acids. Germline-derived CDR1 and CDR2 are SGHRS and YFSETQ. CDR3 loop: CASSLALREGHEQFF. The CDR3 DNA reads TGCGCCAGCAGCTTGGCCCTGCGGGAGGGGCATGAGCAGTTCTTC. Variable domain in full (rest from reference TRBV5-1 and TRBJ2-1): KAGVTQTPRYLIKTRGQQVTLSCSPISGHRSVSWYQQTPGQGLQFLFEYFSETQRNKGNFPGRFSGRQFSNSRSEMNVSTLELGDSALYLCASSLALREGHEQFFGPGTRLTVL.

In its sample, this clonotype was seen many times. A read error may produce the germline difference seen at one junction end. The genes are TRBV5-1 and TRBJ2-1; D gene unclear. This CDR3 has 12 amino acids. Germline assignment: CDR1 SGHRS and CDR2 YFSETQ. CDR3 DNA sequence: TGTGCCAGCAGCTTTTCCGGCAATGAGCAGTTCTTC. Translated, it gives CASSFSGNEQFF.

This chain connects TRBV15 to TRBJ2-7, with 9 positions matching TRBD1. Losses at the gene ends were 0 bases for V and 2 bases for J; bases not matched to a gene: 2. Germline V gives CDR1 LNHNV, CDR2 YYDKDF (reference sequence). This CDR3 has 15 residues. The CDR3 DNA sequence: TGTGCCACCAGCAGAGATCGGACAGGGGCCTACGAGCAGTACTTC. This gives the protein CATSRDRTGAYEQYF.

V usage is TRBV7-6 and J usage is TRBJ2-1, with a weak D call TRBD1 (7 bases). This CDR3 spans 17 amino acids. Germline assignment: CDR1 SGHVS and CDR2 FNYEAQ. V lost 1 base and J 7 bases, leaving 20 bases between the germline ends. The CDR3 protein is CASSLVISGGNRNEQFF. The CDR3 coding sequence is TGTGCCAGCAGCTTAGTTATCTCAGGGGGGAATCGGAATGAGCAGTTCTTC. Full variable domain (remainder filled in from reference TRBV7-6 and TRBJ2-1): GAGVSQSPRYKVTKRGQDVALRCDPISGHVSLYWYRQALGQGPEFLTYFNYEAQQDKSGLPNDRFSAERPEGSISTLTIQRTEQRDSAMYRCASSLVISGGNRNEQFFGPGTRLTVL.

This clonotype was found a few times. The genes are TRBV3-1 and TRBJ2-7, with a possible D match to TRBD2 (5 bases). Trimming removed 0 bases at V and 2 bases at J, with 5 bases between. Germline CDR1 reads LGHDT; CDR2 reads YNNKEL (reference sequence). The CDR3 runs 13 residues. CDR3 protein: CASSQEGAYEQYF. The CDR3 DNA reads TGTGCCAGCAGCCAAGAGGGAGCCTACGAGCAGTACTTC.

This clonotype was counted a few times. The chain combines TRBV18 with TRBJ2-5; possibly TRBD2 for D (5 bases). The CDR3 spans 17 residues. V gave up 2 bases and J gave up 5 bases, with 21 bases separating them. From germline, CDR1 is KGHSH and CDR2 LQKENI. For the CDR3, the DNA is TGTGCCAGCTCACCAGGATCCGGGGATTGGACGCGGGAGACCCAGTACTTC. Encoded protein: CASSPGSGDWTRETQYF. Using reference TRBV18 and TRBJ2-5 for the parts outside the CDR3, the full variable domain is NAGVMQNPRHLVRRRGQEARLRCSPMKGHSHVYWYRQLPEEGLKFMVYLQKENIIDESGMPKERFSAEFPKEGPSILRIQQVVRGDSAAYFCASSPGSGDWTRETQYFGPGTRLLVL.

This chain links TRBV2 with TRBJ1-6; D gene ambiguous. V was trimmed by 6 bases and J by 7 bases, leaving 10 bases between them. The CDR3 totals 13 residues. Germline lookup yields CDR1 SNHLY and CDR2 FYNNEI. The CDR3 sequence is CASSGVLNSPLHF. Written as DNA, the CDR3 is TGTGCCAGCAGCGGGGTCTTGAATTCACCCCTCCACTTT.

This clonotype was observed a handful of times. The rearrangement uses TRBV19 and TRBJ2-7; 7 bases align to TRBD1. V shed 3 bases and J 3 bases; nucleotides not matched to a gene: 8. This CDR3 is built from 15 residues. Looked up from germline, CDR1 is LNHDA and CDR2 is SQIVND (reference sequence). The CDR3 loop is CASSISSGGDYEQYF. The CDR3 DNA sequence: TGTGCCAGTAGTATTAGTTCAGGGGGAGACTACGAGCAGTACTTC.

In its sample, this clonotype was seen a few times. The rearrangement links TRBV7-9 to TRBJ1-3, with 8 bases that match TRBD1. Per the germline V gene, CDR1 is SEHNR and CDR2 is FQNEAQ (reference sequence). V was pared by 3 bases and J by 2 bases, with 0 bases of the junction left unmatched. CDR3 length equals 14 residues. The CDR3 is CASSFRGPGNTIYF. CDR3 coding DNA: TGTGCCAGCAGCTTCAGGGGGCCTGGAAACACCATATATTTT.

J is TRBJ2-1 and V is TRBV5-1, with D perhaps matching TRBD1 (5 bases). This CDR3 contains 12 residues. CDR1 and CDR2 from the germline V gene are SGHRS and YFSETQ. The V gene lost 4 bases and the J gene lost 12 bases, with 14 bases spanning the gap. The CDR3 sequence is CASSLDQGWQFF. CDR3 coding DNA: TGCGCCAGCAGCCTCGACCAGGGATGGCAGTTCTTC.

This rearrangement joins TRBV12-3 or TRBV12-4 to TRBJ1-5; a possible D gene is TRBD1 (5 bases). The CDR3 spans 13 residues. Trimming removed 6 bases at V and 4 bases at J, with 10 bases between. The DNA of the CDR3 is TGTGCCAGCAGGGGGGTGAAGAATCAGCCCCAGCATTTT. Its translation: CASRGVKNQPQHF.

This clonotype appeared a few times. This chain joins TRBV7-9 and TRBJ2-3, with a weak D call TRBD2 (6 bases). The CDR3 runs 16 residues. Germline loops: CDR1 SEHNR, CDR2 FQNEAQ (reference sequence). With 2 bases removed from V and 0 bases from J, the gap between germline ends came to 12 bases. CDR3 bases: TGTGCCAGCAGCTTACCCGGGAGTGGAAGCACAGATACGCAGTATTTT. Its protein product is CASSLPGSGSTDTQYF.

This clonotype was seen a handful of times. The chain links TRBV7-2 to TRBJ2-7; D remains ambiguous. The CDR3 extends over 14 amino acids. CDR1 is SGHTA and CDR2 is FQGNSA in the germline V gene. The V end lost 3 bases, the J end lost 1 base, and 10 bases lay between the germline ends. Written as DNA, the CDR3 is TGTGCCAGCAGCTTTAGTGCCCCTTCCTACGAGCAGTACTTC. Protein: CASSFSAPSYEQYF.

This clonotype was picked up a small number of times. The V call is TRBV7-2, the J call TRBJ2-5; possibly TRBD1 or TRBD2 for D (5 bases each). Trimming left V 6 bases short and J 2 bases short, with 10 bases between. The V gene's germline CDR1 is SGHTA and CDR2 FQGNSA. The CDR3 runs to 13 residues. The CDR3 reads CASRGVRQETQYF. The CDR3 DNA reads TGTGCCAGCAGGGGGGTCAGACAAGAGACCCAGTACTTC.

The table lists this clonotype with a few counts. The V gene is TRBV7-9, the J gene TRBJ2-1; perhaps TRBD2 as D (5 bases). The germline gives CDR1 SEHNR, CDR2 FQNEAQ (reference sequence). The CDR3 runs 15 residues. Trimming left V 1 base short and J 2 bases short, with 9 bases between. The CDR3 is CASSLVGSPYNEQFF. CDR3 nucleotide sequence: TGTGCCAGCAGCTTAGTAGGGAGCCCCTACAATGAGCAGTTCTTC. Using reference TRBV7-9 and TRBJ2-1 for the parts outside the CDR3, the full variable domain is DTGVSQNPRHKITKRGQNVTFRCDPISEHNRLYWYRQTLGQGPEFLTYFQNEAQLEKSRLLSDRFSAERPKGSFSTLEIQRTEQGDSAMYLCASSLVGSPYNEQFFGPGTRLTVL.

This clonotype showed up just a few times. The CDR3 DNA sequence: TGTGCCAGCAGCTCCTATCCGGCTAACGGGGGCTACACCTTC. It specifies CASSSYPANGGYTF. The chain carries TRBV28 and TRBJ1-2; D ambiguous. The ends were cut back, 6 bases at V and 8 bases at J, with 19 bases in the middle. CDR3 length: 14 residues. Germline CDR1 MDHEN, CDR2 SYDVKM.

This clonotype was seen more than once but under ten times. V and J are TRBV20-1 and TRBJ2-1, with a tentative D call TRBD2 (5 bases). This CDR3 is 12 amino acids long. With 5 bases removed from V and 10 bases from J, the gap between germline ends came to 15 bases. The germline V gene has CDR1 DFQATT and CDR2 SNEGSKA (reference sequence). CDR3 in amino acids: CSAPGMGREQFF. The CDR3 nucleotides are TGCAGTGCTCCGGGAATGGGTAGGGAGCAGTTCTTC.

This chain joins TRBV18 and TRBJ2-7, with 8 bases fitting TRBD2. The germline V gene encodes CDR1 KGHSH and CDR2 LQKENI. The CDR3 is 16 residues long. V shed 0 bases and J 3 bases; nucleotides not matched to a gene: 7. The CDR3, as DNA: TGTGCCAGCTCACCACCGTTAGCGGGGATACACTACGAGCAGTACTTC. This sequence encodes CASSPPLAGIHYEQYF.

CDR3 region: CASSRRRGGPAGNEQFF. The CDR3, as DNA: TGTGCCAGCAGTCGCCGACGGGGCGGTCCCGCTGGGAATGAGCAGTTCTTC. This chain links TRBV11-2 with TRBJ2-1; the D gene could be TRBD1 or TRBD2 (5 bases each). Germline V lookup: CDR1 SGHAT, CDR2 FQNNGV. Trimming took 6 bases from V and 7 from J, leaving 25 bases between them. This CDR3 has 17 amino acids.

The genes are TRBV5-1 and TRBJ1-3, with unresolved D. Trimming took off 0 bases at V and 4 bases at J, with 8 bases between the two ends. The CDR3 totals 14 residues. In germline, CDR1 is SGHRS, CDR2 YFSETQ. The CDR3 DNA is TGCGCCAGCAGCTTGGCGAACCGGGGAAACACCATATATTTT. It codes for CASSLANRGNTIYF.

This clonotype showed up just a few times. The rearrangement joins TRBV2 to TRBJ1-2; D unresolved. Between the trimmed V and J ends, which lost 1 base and 4 bases, there was a span of 4 bases. CDR3 length: 12 amino acids. CDR1 SNHLY and CDR2 FYNNEI come from the germline V gene. The CDR3 DNA is TGTGCCAGCAGTGAAGGGGCCTATGGCTACACCTTC. This gives the protein CASSEGAYGYTF.

The sample holds a few counts of this clonotype. The V call is TRBV5-1, the J call TRBJ1-1; D is perhaps TRBD1 (5 bases). Germline V gives CDR1 SGHRS, CDR2 YFSETQ. CDR3 length: 15 residues. The germline V and J ends were trimmed by 4 bases and 5 bases, with 18 bases remaining between them. For the CDR3, the DNA is TGCGCCAGCAGCCCTGGAGGGACGGACTCTACTGAAGCTTTCTTT. This encodes CASSPGGTDSTEAFF.